Listed below are T cell receptor beta chains from one sample, sequenced in a study of cytomegalovirus exposure and HLA in healthy donors. Some clones are missing from TCRdb's copy, which holds only in-frame ones; the method was immunoSEQ multiplex PCR. Its clone listing holds about 40,000 clones. The sequencing input was PBMCs. Receptors were obtained from a male donor in good health and CMV-seronegative. The CDR3 runs from the conserved cysteine through the conserved F or W. Fields, in order: J gene, V gene, D gene, CDR3 DNA, CDR3 protein. D genes are given only for firm matches.

j_call: TRBJ2-3; v_call: TRBV7-9; d_call: TRBD2; cdr3_nt: TGTGCCAGCAGCTTAGGTGGTAGCGGGGGGGACACAGATACGCAGTATTTT; cdr3_aa: CASSLGGSGGDTDTQYF
j_call: TRBJ1-6; v_call: TRBV5-4; d_call: NA; cdr3_nt: TGTGCCAGCATCCCGCCCGGGAACGGGAATTCACCCCTCCACTTT; cdr3_aa: CASIPPGNGNSPLHF
j_call: TRBJ1-2; v_call: TRBV11-2; d_call: TRBD1; cdr3_nt: TGTGCCAGCAGCTTAGAAGAGGGGACAGGTCTTGGCTACACCTTC; cdr3_aa: CASSLEEGTGLGYTF
j_call: TRBJ1-5; v_call: TRBV27; d_call: TRBD1; cdr3_nt: TGTGCCAGCAGCCGACAGGGGGGCAATCAGCCCCAGCATTTT; cdr3_aa: CASSRQGGNQPQHF
j_call: TRBJ2-7; v_call: TRBV7-2; d_call: NA; cdr3_nt: TGTGCCAGCAGCTTATATTTGGAGCAGTACTTC; cdr3_aa: CASSLYLEQYF
j_call: TRBJ1-6; v_call: TRBV7-8; d_call: TRBD1; cdr3_nt: TGTGCCAGCAGCTTAGGCCGACAGGGTATGAATTCACCCCTCCACTTT; cdr3_aa: CASSLGRQGMNSPLHF
j_call: TRBJ2-7; v_call: TRBV4-1; d_call: TRBD1; cdr3_nt: TGCGCCAGCAGCTTCCAGGGGGGACAGGACTACGAGCAGTACTTC; cdr3_aa: CASSFQGGQDYEQYF
j_call: TRBJ2-5; v_call: TRBV5-1; d_call: TRBD1; cdr3_nt: TGCGCCAGCAGCTTGTCTCGGGCAGGGGGAAACCAAGAGACCCAGTACTTC; cdr3_aa: CASSLSRAGGNQETQYF
j_call: TRBJ2-1; v_call: TRBV5-1; d_call: NA; cdr3_nt: TGCGCCAGCAGCTTGGTGTCGGTTGAGCTGAATGAGCAGTTCTTC; cdr3_aa: CASSLVSVELNEQFF
j_call: TRBJ2-1; v_call: TRBV6-6; d_call: NA; cdr3_nt: TGTGCCAGCAGTTTCGGAGTTGAGCAGTTCTTC; cdr3_aa: CASSFGVEQFF
j_call: TRBJ1-1; v_call: TRBV4-2; d_call: NA; cdr3_nt: TGTGCCAGCAGCCACACATCCAGGGAGAACACTGAAGCTTTCTTT; cdr3_aa: CASSHTSRENTEAFF
j_call: TRBJ2-6; v_call: TRBV30; d_call: NA; cdr3_nt: TGTGCCTGGAGTCTAGCATGGGCTGGGGCCAACGTCCTGACTTTC; cdr3_aa: CAWSLAWAGANVLTF
j_call: TRBJ1-3; v_call: TRBV6-1; d_call: NA; cdr3_nt: TGTGCCAGCAGTCGGGACTTCTCTGGAAACACCATATATTTT; cdr3_aa: CASSRDFSGNTIYF
j_call: TRBJ1-2; v_call: TRBV2; d_call: NA; cdr3_nt: TGTGCCAGCAGCGACGGAGGAAGAGGGAACTATGGCTACACCTTC; cdr3_aa: CASSDGGRGNYGYTF
j_call: TRBJ2-3; v_call: TRBV6-4; d_call: TRBD2; cdr3_nt: TGTGCCAGCAGCCTGACTAGCGGGGGAACAGATACGCAGTATTTT; cdr3_aa: CASSLTSGGTDTQYF
j_call: TRBJ1-5; v_call: TRBV27; d_call: NA; cdr3_nt: TGTGCCAGCAGTTCCCCGTGGAGGGCCTATAGCAATCAGCCCCAGCATTTT; cdr3_aa: CASSSPWRAYSNQPQHF
j_call: TRBJ2-3; v_call: TRBV6-7; d_call: NA; cdr3_nt: TGTGCCAGCAGTTACTCGATGACGTGTGTGGTGGGCGGGGCGCTTGATACGCAGTATTTT; cdr3_aa: CASSYSMTCVVGGALDTQYF
j_call: TRBJ2-5; v_call: TRBV19; d_call: NA; cdr3_nt: TGTGCCAGTAGTATTAGGGGCTCGGAGACCCAGTACTTC; cdr3_aa: CASSIRGSETQYF
j_call: TRBJ2-7; v_call: TRBV12-5; d_call: NA; cdr3_nt: TGTGCTAGTGGTCCCAGCGGTCCCCTGGAGCAGTACTTC; cdr3_aa: CASGPSGPLEQYF
j_call: TRBJ1-4; v_call: TRBV27; d_call: NA; cdr3_nt: TGTGCCAGCAGTCCGCCCCCAGGGAAGGAAAAACTGTTTTTT; cdr3_aa: CASSPPPGKEKLFF
j_call: TRBJ1-1; v_call: TRBV9; d_call: NA; cdr3_nt: TGTGCCAGCGCGGAGGGGGGGGTCAGAACTGAAGCTTTCTTT; cdr3_aa: CASAEGGVRTEAFF
j_call: TRBJ2-7; v_call: TRBV9; d_call: NA; cdr3_nt: TGTGCCAGCAGCGTAGGAGGCCAATCTGACGAGCAGTACTTC; cdr3_aa: CASSVGGQSDEQYF
j_call: TRBJ2-1; v_call: TRBV25-1; d_call: NA; cdr3_nt: TGTGCCAGCAGTGCCAGGATCGGCGAGCAGTTCTTC; cdr3_aa: CASSARIGEQFF
j_call: TRBJ2-1; v_call: TRBV5-1; d_call: NA; cdr3_nt: TGCGCCAGCAGATTGACTCCAAGGGGTGAGCAGTTCTTC; cdr3_aa: CASRLTPRGEQFF
j_call: TRBJ2-7; v_call: TRBV5-6; d_call: TRBD1; cdr3_nt: TGTGCCAGCAGCGTGGACAGGGGGCTCTACGAGCAGTACTTC; cdr3_aa: CASSVDRGLYEQYF
j_call: TRBJ2-1; v_call: TRBV6-1; d_call: TRBD1; cdr3_nt: TGTGCCAGCAGTGCCTGGGACAGGGGAAACAATGAGCAGTTCTTC; cdr3_aa: CASSAWDRGNNEQFF
j_call: TRBJ1-1; v_call: TRBV18; d_call: NA; cdr3_nt: TGTGCCAGCTCACCGGCAGGGCTTGTTCTCGAAGCTTTCTTT; cdr3_aa: CASSPAGLVLEAFF
j_call: TRBJ1-5; v_call: TRBV5-6; d_call: NA; cdr3_nt: TGTGCCAGCAGCTTGGCTGCGGGGCTGGTCAATCAGCCCCAGCATTTT; cdr3_aa: CASSLAAGLVNQPQHF
j_call: TRBJ1-4; v_call: TRBV6-1; d_call: NA; cdr3_nt: TGTGCCAGCAGTGAAGCGCAGGGTTCTAATGAAAAACTGTTTTTT; cdr3_aa: CASSEAQGSNEKLFF
j_call: TRBJ1-6; v_call: TRBV7-8; d_call: NA; cdr3_nt: TGTGCCAGCAGCTCGGACAGCTCCTATAATTCACCCCTCCACTTT; cdr3_aa: CASSSDSSYNSPLHF
j_call: TRBJ1-1; v_call: TRBV13; d_call: NA; cdr3_nt: TGTGCCAGCAGCTTACGACAGGCCTCTGGGACTGAAGCTTTCTTT; cdr3_aa: CASSLRQASGTEAFF
j_call: TRBJ2-7; v_call: TRBV14; d_call: TRBD2; cdr3_nt: TGTGCCAGCAGCCAAGGGCAGCGGGGGAAAAGCTCCTACGAGCAGTACTTC; cdr3_aa: CASSQGQRGKSSYEQYF
j_call: TRBJ2-4; v_call: TRBV7-2; d_call: NA; cdr3_nt: TGTGCCAGCACCGTGGGAGGAGGAGGGACGGCCAAAAACATTCAGTACTTC; cdr3_aa: CASTVGGGGTAKNIQYF
j_call: TRBJ2-5; v_call: TRBV7-3; d_call: TRBD1; cdr3_nt: TGTGCCTCGTCCTCGGGACAGGGGTCTTCAGAGACCCAGTACTTC; cdr3_aa: CASSSGQGSSETQYF
j_call: TRBJ1-5; v_call: TRBV4-1; d_call: NA; cdr3_nt: TGCGCCAGCAGCCCGGAGGCAGGATACAATCAGCCCCAGCATTTT; cdr3_aa: CASSPEAGYNQPQHF
j_call: TRBJ1-5; v_call: TRBV28; d_call: NA; cdr3_nt: TGTGCCAGCACCTTGCGGCAGAGTCCCTATAGCAATCAGCCCCAGCATTTT; cdr3_aa: CASTLRQSPYSNQPQHF